This TCR beta chain was profiled in a study of blood T cells in healthy people across ages. The authors ran a second PCR of roughly 6 to 12 cycles using a sample-barcoded 5' primer and a J-beta primer mix. Tagging of each cDNA molecule was performed by a template-switch adaptor with 12 random nucleotides. TCRdb redid the calling of the 5' RACE reads with MiXCR, one entry per CDR3 protein. This sample has about 670,000 distinct CDR3 sequences, with about 51% found just once. Study findings and constraints: The recorded TCR beta diversity per million T cells decreased in a roughly linear manner with age.

Concerning this clonotype: Its antigen is unknown.

V lost 4 bases and J lost 1; bases outside the gene matches: 8. Germline CDR1 is SGHRS and CDR2 is YFSETQ. This CDR3 spans 16 amino acids. This chain uses TRBV5-1 with TRBJ2-7; TRBD2 matches 10 bases. The receptor was isolated from a woman over 75 in good health. The sample consisted of blood. The CDR3 DNA reads as TGCGCCAGCAGCGAGACGCTAGCGGGAGCATCCTACGAGCAGTACTTC. Amino acid sequence: CASSETLAGASYEQYF.